Listed here are 10 T cell receptor beta chains from one sample, sequenced in a study of CD8 T cells in ankylosing spondylitis. MiXCR, run by TCRdb on the 5' RACE reads, gives a single entry per CDR3 protein. The data hold approximately 92,000 distinct CDR3 sequences, with roughly 9.6% observed a single time. Sequences were obtained from blood, either unsorted or a sorted T cell fraction (not recorded which). These receptors were taken from a male donor with ankylosing spondylitis or in good health (not recorded which).

Regarding this clonotype: This could be a read error, since a much larger clone is one nucleotide away. Because it lacks the conserved phenylalanine or tryptophan at the end, this CDR3 is likely a read error. V usage is TRBV7-3 and J usage is TRBJ1-6; D is perhaps TRBD1 (6 bases). Trimming removed 1 base from V and 7 bases from J, with 11 bases in between. CDR3 length: 15 residues. Germline V CDR1 and CDR2: SGHTA, FQGTGA. CDR3 nucleotide sequence: TGTGCCAGCAGCTTAAGGCCTCAGGGGAATTCACCCCTCCACATT. It specifies CASSLRPQGNSPLHI.

The table lists this clonotype with many counts. The CDR3 DNA follows: TGCAGTGCAACAACGTCCCGCGTAGCCAAAAACATTCAGTACTTC. Residues: CSATTSRVAKNIQYF. The chain uses TRBV20-1 and TRBJ2-4; D is unclear. V lost 6 bases, J lost 0 bases, and 15 bases lay in between. There are 15 residues in the CDR3. Germline loops: CDR1 DFQATT, CDR2 SNEGSKA (reference sequence).

This clonotype has a count of ten or more. This chain connects TRBV29-1 to TRBJ2-1; 7 nucleotides match TRBD2. The germline gives CDR1 SQVTM, CDR2 ANQGSEA. The CDR3 length is 12 residues. J was trimmed by 16 bases and V by 3 bases; bases with no gene match: 12. CDR3 region: CSVEGGTASEFF. In DNA, the CDR3 is TGCAGCGTTGAGGGGGGGACCGCATCAGAATTCTTC.

This clonotype was counted ten times or more. The rearrangement uses TRBV29-1 and TRBJ1-3; 8 nucleotides agree with TRBD1. The J segment lost 0 bases and the V segment lost 4 bases, leaving 11 bases of the junction unmatched. Germline V gives CDR1 SQVTM, CDR2 ANQGSEA. CDR3 length: 17 residues. The CDR3: CSVVSQGVLSSGNTIYF. The CDR3 DNA reads as TGCAGCGTTGTGTCACAGGGGGTTCTAAGCTCTGGAAACACCATATATTTT.

This clonotype appeared many times. The V call is TRBV7-2, the J call TRBJ2-1; TRBD2 is a possible D gene (6 bases). The CDR3 is made up of 14 amino acids. Germline V gene sequence: CDR1 SGHTA, CDR2 FQGNSA. Trimming shortened V by 5 bases and J by 3 bases, and 11 bases separated the two germline ends. CDR3 sequence: CASSPPTSYNEQFF. In DNA form, the CDR3 reads TGTGCCAGCAGCCCCCCGACTAGCTACAATGAGCAGTTCTTC. The entire variable domain, with the rest obtained from reference TRBV7-2 and TRBJ2-1, is as follows: GAGVSQSPSNKVTEKGKDVELRCDPISGHTALYWYRQSLGQGLEFLIYFQGNSAPDKSGLPSDRFSAERTGGSVSTLTIQRTQQEDSAVYLCASSPPTSYNEQFFGPGTRLTVL.

This clonotype was seen ten or more times. The CDR3 region has the DNA TGTGCCAGCAGTTTAAGTGGCTTCGAGCAGTTCTTC. Translating gives CASSLSGFEQFF. The chain is built from TRBV28 and TRBJ2-1; D gene unclear. Trimming took 2 bases from V and 10 from J, leaving 9 bases between them. Germline V gene sequence: CDR1 MDHEN, CDR2 SYDVKM. The CDR3 consists of 12 residues. The full variable domain, rest sourced from reference TRBV28 and TRBJ2-1, is DVKVTQSSRYLVKRTGEKVFLECVQDMDHENMFWYRQDPGLGLRLIYFSYDVKMKEKGDIPEGYSVSREKKERFSLILESASTNQTSMYLCASSLSGFEQFFGPGTRLTVL.

This clonotype was detected many times. V gene TRBV12-3 or TRBV12-4 combines with J gene TRBJ2-2, with D possibly TRBD2 on 5 matching bases. The germline V and J ends were trimmed by 8 bases and 4 bases, with 14 bases remaining between them. The CDR3 runs to 14 residues. Written as DNA, the CDR3 is TGTGCCAGCCAGGACTCCGTCAGCACCGGGGAGCTGTTTTTT. As protein: CASQDSVSTGELFF.

Ten or more counts support this clonotype. V is TRBV12-3 or TRBV12-4 and J is TRBJ1-2; D is ambiguous. The CDR3 has 12 residues. The V gene lost 6 bases and the J gene lost 4 bases, with 9 bases spanning the gap. DNA for the CDR3: TGTGCCAGCAGATCGACGGGCTATGGCTACACCTTC. Its translation is CASRSTGYGYTF.

The sample holds many counts of this clonotype. The rearrangement links TRBV5-1 to TRBJ1-1; 9 bases align to TRBD1. The V and J ends lost 1 base and 1 base, in that order; junction bases with no gene match: 8. The CDR3 has 17 amino acids. Germline V gives CDR1 SGHRS, CDR2 YFSETQ. CDR3 bases: TGCGCCAGCAGCTTGACCCCGGACAGGGGTACGAACACTGAAGCTTTCTTT. Encoded protein: CASSLTPDRGTNTEAFF.

This clonotype occurred many times. The chain couples TRBV5-4 to TRBJ2-2, with 7 bases lining up with TRBD2. The germline CDR1 and CDR2 sequences are SGHNT and YYREEE (reference sequence). J gave up 7 bases and V 4 bases, and 1 base lay outside the gene matches. This CDR3 comprises 12 residues. The CDR3 is CASSPGGGELFF. The CDR3 coding sequence is TGTGCCAGCAGCCCGGGGGGCGGGGAGCTGTTTTTT.